These T cell receptor beta chains were read from a single sample in a study of immune heterogeneity within non-small cell lung tumors. TCRdb reanalysed the multiplex PCR reads using MiXCR and keeps one entry per CDR3 protein. The table lists about 3,000 distinct CDR3 sequences, around 59% of them singletons. Sequenced material: lung tumor tissue. These receptors were obtained from a man between 65 and 79 years old with non-small cell lung cancer. CDR3s include the opening cysteine and the closing phenylalanine or tryptophan.

CDR3aa: CASRWTSGNANTGELFF
j_gene: TRBJ2-2
len: 17
v_gene: TRBV3-1

CDR3aa: CASSEGLGGTDEQFF
j_gene: TRBJ2-1
len: 15
v_gene: TRBV6-1

CDR3aa: CASSWGTGGNQPQHF
j_gene: TRBJ1-5
len: 15
v_gene: TRBV27

CDR3aa: CAWSGANVLTF
j_gene: TRBJ2-6
len: 11
v_gene: TRBV30

CDR3aa: CSARTGEMWTEAFF
j_gene: TRBJ1-1
len: 14
v_gene: TRBV20-1

CDR3aa: CASRGQGSGNTIYF
j_gene: TRBJ1-3
len: 14
v_gene: TRBV28

CDR3aa: CASSILPGQGGETQYF
j_gene: TRBJ2-5
len: 16
v_gene: TRBV19

CDR3aa: CASSGGGGASSYNEQFF
j_gene: TRBJ2-1
len: 17
v_gene: TRBV5-1

CDR3aa: CSASDRAPGMINEQFF
j_gene: TRBJ2-1
len: 16
v_gene: TRBV20-1

CDR3aa: CASSSTTRLANEQFF
j_gene: TRBJ2-1
len: 15
v_gene: TRBV6-5

CDR3aa: CASSGLTGFAGGYTF
j_gene: TRBJ1-2
len: 15
v_gene: TRBV27

CDR3aa: CASGQRSSYNSPLHF
j_gene: TRBJ1-6
len: 15
v_gene: TRBV12-3/TRBV12-4

CDR3aa: CASIIRTGYEQFF
j_gene: TRBJ2-1
len: 13
v_gene: TRBV7-6

CDR3aa: CASSSDRIYEQYF
j_gene: TRBJ2-7
len: 13
v_gene: TRBV11-1

CDR3aa: CASSLTNLAQHF
j_gene: TRBJ1-5
len: 12
v_gene: TRBV12-3/TRBV12-4

CDR3aa: CASSYSGTGNTIYF
j_gene: TRBJ1-3
len: 14
v_gene: TRBV6-6

CDR3aa: CASSQGRGISYEQYF
j_gene: TRBJ2-7
len: 15
v_gene: TRBV3-1

CDR3aa: CSARSGVLYEQYF
j_gene: TRBJ2-7
len: 13
v_gene: TRBV20-1

CDR3aa: CASSGGENRNSPLHF
j_gene: TRBJ1-6
len: 15
v_gene: TRBV6-2/TRBV6-3

CDR3aa: CASSDRTGELFF
j_gene: TRBJ2-2
len: 12
v_gene: TRBV6-1

CDR3aa: CASSPRGMNGELFF
j_gene: TRBJ2-2
len: 14
v_gene: TRBV11-3

CDR3aa: CASEEREFDETQYF
j_gene: TRBJ2-5
len: 14
v_gene: TRBV27

CDR3aa: CASSRRRDLNTEAFF
j_gene: TRBJ1-1
len: 15
v_gene: TRBV27

CDR3aa: CASAREMGYEQYF
j_gene: TRBJ2-7
len: 13
v_gene: TRBV6-1

CDR3aa: CASSLGIEAQYF
j_gene: TRBJ2-5
len: 12
v_gene: TRBV12-3/TRBV12-4

CDR3aa: CSAIITDFTSTDTQYF
j_gene: TRBJ2-3
len: 16
v_gene: TRBV20-1

CDR3aa: CASSIGPAGGRPDTQYF
j_gene: TRBJ2-3
len: 17
v_gene: TRBV19

CDR3aa: CASSLVQGRILNPPEGSEAFF
j_gene: TRBJ1-1
len: 21
v_gene: TRBV12-3/TRBV12-4

CDR3aa: CASSLYSNQPQHF
j_gene: TRBJ1-5
len: 13
v_gene: TRBV11-3

CDR3aa: CASSDKGYNEKLFF
j_gene: TRBJ1-4
len: 14
v_gene: TRBV6-1

CDR3aa: CASSITTCEQYF
j_gene: TRBJ2-7
len: 12
v_gene: TRBV7-8

CDR3aa: CASSYSRKLTIRNEQFF
j_gene: TRBJ2-1
len: 17
v_gene: TRBV6-5

CDR3aa: CSVGPGQAYGYTF
j_gene: TRBJ1-2
len: 13
v_gene: TRBV29-1

CDR3aa: CASRNYGQGSGNTIYF
j_gene: TRBJ1-3
len: 16
v_gene: TRBV6-2/TRBV6-3

CDR3aa: CASSYRAGQDEVTQYF
j_gene: TRBJ2-3
len: 16
v_gene: TRBV6-5

CDR3aa: CASSYSGNDEQYF
j_gene: TRBJ2-7
len: 13
v_gene: TRBV6-6

CDR3aa: CASSELDNRREQYF
j_gene: TRBJ2-7
len: 14
v_gene: TRBV27

CDR3aa: CASSFHPHTGELFF
j_gene: TRBJ2-2
len: 14
v_gene: TRBV7-2

CDR3aa: CASSAGLEQFF
j_gene: TRBJ2-1
len: 11
v_gene: TRBV6-1

CDR3aa: CASSQDRAGAGNTIYF
j_gene: TRBJ1-3
len: 16
v_gene: TRBV4-2

CDR3aa: CASSYAGAQNYGYTF
j_gene: TRBJ1-2
len: 15
v_gene: TRBV6-5

CDR3aa: CASSLYGENNEQFF
j_gene: TRBJ2-1
len: 14
v_gene: TRBV27

CDR3aa: CASSQGDLAYEQYF
j_gene: TRBJ2-7
len: 14
v_gene: TRBV4-2

CDR3aa: CASSQERTLTAWGYTF
j_gene: .
len: 16
v_gene: TRBV4-3